The source of this T cell receptor (beta chain) is a study of cytomegalovirus exposure and HLA in healthy donors. With 60 Vbeta and 13 Jbeta primers, the PCR was carried out. TCRdb's table, derived via immunoSEQ multiplex PCR, lists solely in-frame clones and lacks some. The sample consists of over 100,000 clones, around 79% of them appearing once. Overall study results and limits: Across donors, presence/absence analyses took sequencing depth to be roughly uniform. In an earlier analysis, most TCR beta V segments were productive about 87% or about 30% of the time. TRBV6-2, TRBV6-3 and some other V segments were unresolvable in 87-base-pair reads.

From germline, CDR1 is SGHTA and CDR2 FQGNSA. This CDR3 has 15 amino acids. Trimming took 5 bases from V and 0 from J, leaving 13 bases between them. On this clone: Its cognate antigen is unknown.

V is TRBV7-2 and J is TRBJ1-1; D remains ambiguous. The TCR sequence derives from a woman younger than 45 in good health and CMV-seropositive. The material sequenced was PBMCs. The CDR3 loop is CASSSGRLMNTEAFF. The CDR3 DNA follows: TGTGCCAGCAGCAGCGGACGGCTCATGAACACTGAAGCTTTCTTT.